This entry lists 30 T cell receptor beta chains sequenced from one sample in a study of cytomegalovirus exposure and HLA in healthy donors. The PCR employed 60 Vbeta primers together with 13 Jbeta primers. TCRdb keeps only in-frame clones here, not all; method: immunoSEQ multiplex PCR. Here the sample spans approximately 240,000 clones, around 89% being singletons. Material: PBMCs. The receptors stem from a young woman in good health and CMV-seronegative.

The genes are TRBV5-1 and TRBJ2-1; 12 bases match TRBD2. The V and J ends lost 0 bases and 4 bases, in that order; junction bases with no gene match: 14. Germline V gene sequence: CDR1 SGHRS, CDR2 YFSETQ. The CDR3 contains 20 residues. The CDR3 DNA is TGCGCCAGCAGCTTGGCGACTAGCGGGGGAATTACTACATCATACAATGAGCAGTTCTTC. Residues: CASSLATSGGITTSYNEQFF. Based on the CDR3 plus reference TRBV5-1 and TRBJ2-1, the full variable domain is KAGVTQTPRYLIKTRGQQVTLSCSPISGHRSVSWYQQTPGQGLQFLFEYFSETQRNKGNFPGRFSGRQFSNSRSEMNVSTLELGDSALYLCASSLATSGGITTSYNEQFFGPGTRLTVL.

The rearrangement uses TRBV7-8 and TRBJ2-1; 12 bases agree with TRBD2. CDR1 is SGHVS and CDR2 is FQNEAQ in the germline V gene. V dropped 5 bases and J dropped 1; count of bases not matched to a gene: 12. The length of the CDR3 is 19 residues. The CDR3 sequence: CASSRLAGDRVFSYNEQFF. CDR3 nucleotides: TGTGCCAGCAGCCGACTAGCGGGGGACAGGGTATTTTCCTACAATGAGCAGTTCTTC.

The CDR3 is CASSIPGTSGTRYEQYF. DNA for the CDR3: TGTGCCAGTAGTATCCCCGGGACTAGCGGGACCCGCTACGAGCAGTACTTC. The J gene is TRBJ2-7, the V gene TRBV19; TRBD2 agrees at 13 bases. Germline V gives CDR1 LNHDA, CDR2 SQIVND (reference sequence). V gave up 3 bases and J gave up 3 bases; unmatched junction bases: 8. This CDR3 is built from 17 residues. Together with reference TRBV19 and TRBJ2-7, the CDR3 gives the full variable domain: DGGITQSPKYLFRKEGQNVTLSCEQNLNHDAMYWYRQDPGQGLRLIYYSQIVNDFQKGDIAEGYSVSREKKESFPLTVTSAQKNPTAFYLCASSIPGTSGTRYEQYFGPGTRLTVT.

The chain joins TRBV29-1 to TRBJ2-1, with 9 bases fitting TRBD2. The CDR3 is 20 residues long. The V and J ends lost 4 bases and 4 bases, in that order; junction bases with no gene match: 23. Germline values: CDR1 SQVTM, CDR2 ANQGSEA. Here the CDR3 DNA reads TGCAGCGTTGTGCCTTTACTGGATTGGTATGTGAGCGGGGGGTACAATGAGCAGTTCTTC. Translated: CSVVPLLDWYVSGGYNEQFF.

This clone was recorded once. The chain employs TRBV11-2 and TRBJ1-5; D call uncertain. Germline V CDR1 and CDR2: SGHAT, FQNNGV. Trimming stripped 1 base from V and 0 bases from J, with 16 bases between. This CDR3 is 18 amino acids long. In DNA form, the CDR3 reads TGTGCCAGCAGCTTAGGGCGGGGTTTGATTCATAGCAATCAGCCCCAGCATTTT. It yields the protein CASSLGRGLIHSNQPQHF.

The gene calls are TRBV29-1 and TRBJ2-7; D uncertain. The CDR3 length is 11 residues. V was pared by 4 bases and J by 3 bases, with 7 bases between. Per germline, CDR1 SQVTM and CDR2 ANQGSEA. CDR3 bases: TGCAGCGTTGGCGCTAGCTACGAGCAGTACTTC. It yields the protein CSVGASYEQYF.

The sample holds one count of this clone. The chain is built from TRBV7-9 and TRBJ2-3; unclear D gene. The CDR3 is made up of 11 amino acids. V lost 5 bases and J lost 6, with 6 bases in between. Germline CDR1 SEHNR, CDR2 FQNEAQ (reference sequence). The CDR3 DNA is TGTGCCAGCAGCCCCATGGATACGCAGTATTTT. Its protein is CASSPMDTQYF.

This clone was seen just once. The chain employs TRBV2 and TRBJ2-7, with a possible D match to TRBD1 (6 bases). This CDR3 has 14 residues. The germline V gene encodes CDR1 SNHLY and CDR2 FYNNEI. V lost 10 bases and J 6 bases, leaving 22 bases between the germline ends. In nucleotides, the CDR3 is TGTGCCACCGGACACAGGGACGGCGGAGGCGAGCAGTACTTC. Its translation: CATGHRDGGGEQYF.

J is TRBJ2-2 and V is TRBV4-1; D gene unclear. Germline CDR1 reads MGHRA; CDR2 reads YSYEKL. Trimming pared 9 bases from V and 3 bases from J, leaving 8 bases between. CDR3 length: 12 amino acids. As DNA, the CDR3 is TGCGCCAGTCAGCAGGACACCGGGGAGCTGTTTTTT. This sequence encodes CASQQDTGELFF.

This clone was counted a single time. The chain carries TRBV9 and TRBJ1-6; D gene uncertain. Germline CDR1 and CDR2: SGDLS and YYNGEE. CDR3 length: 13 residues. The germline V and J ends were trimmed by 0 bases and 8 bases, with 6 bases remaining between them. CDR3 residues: CASSVGEDSPLHF. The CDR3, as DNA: TGTGCCAGCAGCGTAGGCGAGGATTCACCCCTCCACTTT.

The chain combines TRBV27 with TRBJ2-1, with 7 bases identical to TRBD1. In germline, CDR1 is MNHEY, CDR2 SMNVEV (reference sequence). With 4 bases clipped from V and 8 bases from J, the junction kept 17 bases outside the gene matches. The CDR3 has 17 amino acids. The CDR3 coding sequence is TGTGCCAGCAGTTCGCCGAGGGTCCAGGGGGTTAGCGATGAGCAGTTCTTC. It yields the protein CASSSPRVQGVSDEQFF.

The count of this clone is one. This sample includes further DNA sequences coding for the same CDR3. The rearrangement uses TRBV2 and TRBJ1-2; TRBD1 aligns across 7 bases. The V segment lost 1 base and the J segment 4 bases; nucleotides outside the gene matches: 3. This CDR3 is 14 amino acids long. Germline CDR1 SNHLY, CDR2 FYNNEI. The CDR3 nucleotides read TGTGCCAGCAGTGAAGGGCAGGGGGGCTATGGCTACACCTTC. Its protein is CASSEGQGGYGYTF.

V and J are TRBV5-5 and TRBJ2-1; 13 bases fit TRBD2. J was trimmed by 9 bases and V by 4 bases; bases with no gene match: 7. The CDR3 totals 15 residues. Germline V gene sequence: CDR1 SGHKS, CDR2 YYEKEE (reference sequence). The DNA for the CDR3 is TGTGCCAGCAGCAAGGGGACTAGCGGGGAAGTTGAGCAGTTCTTC. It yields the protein CASSKGTSGEVEQFF.

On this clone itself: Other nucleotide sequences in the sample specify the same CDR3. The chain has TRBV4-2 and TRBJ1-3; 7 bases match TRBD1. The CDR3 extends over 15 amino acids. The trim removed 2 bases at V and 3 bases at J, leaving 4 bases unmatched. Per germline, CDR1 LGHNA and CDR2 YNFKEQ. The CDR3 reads CASSQRQGDGNTIYF. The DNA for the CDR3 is TGTGCCAGCAGCCAAAGGCAGGGGGATGGAAACACCATATATTTT.

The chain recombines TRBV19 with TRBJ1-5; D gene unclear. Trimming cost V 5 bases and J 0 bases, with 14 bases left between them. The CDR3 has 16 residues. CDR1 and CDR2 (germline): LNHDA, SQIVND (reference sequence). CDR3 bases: TGTGCCAGTAGTGATTTGGCTCCTCATAGCAATCAGCCCCAGCATTTT. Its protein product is CASSDLAPHSNQPQHF.

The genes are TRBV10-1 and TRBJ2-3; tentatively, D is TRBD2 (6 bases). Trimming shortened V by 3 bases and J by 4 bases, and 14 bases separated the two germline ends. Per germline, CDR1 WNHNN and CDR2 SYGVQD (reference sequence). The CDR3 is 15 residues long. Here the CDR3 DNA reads TGCGCCAGCAGTGACGGAGGAGGGCTGGCAGATACGCAGTATTTT. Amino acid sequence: CASSDGGGLADTQYF.

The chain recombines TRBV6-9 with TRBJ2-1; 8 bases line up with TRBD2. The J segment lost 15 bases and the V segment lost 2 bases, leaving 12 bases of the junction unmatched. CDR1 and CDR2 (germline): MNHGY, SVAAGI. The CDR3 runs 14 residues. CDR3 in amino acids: CASSYPVGRAFRFF. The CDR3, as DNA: TGTGCCAGCAGTTATCCTGTCGGGAGGGCCTTTCGGTTCTTC.

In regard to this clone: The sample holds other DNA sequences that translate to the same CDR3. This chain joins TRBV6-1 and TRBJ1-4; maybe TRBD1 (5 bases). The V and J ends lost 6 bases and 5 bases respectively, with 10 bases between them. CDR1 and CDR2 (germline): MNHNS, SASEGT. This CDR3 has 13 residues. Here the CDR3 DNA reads TGTGCCAGCAGACGGGGACTAAATGAAAAACTGTTTTTT. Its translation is CASRRGLNEKLFF.

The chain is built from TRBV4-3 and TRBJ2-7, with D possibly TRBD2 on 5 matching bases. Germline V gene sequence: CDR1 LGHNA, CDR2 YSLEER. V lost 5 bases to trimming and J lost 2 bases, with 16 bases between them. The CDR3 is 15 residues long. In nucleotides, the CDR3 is TGCGCCAGCAGCTTCAGTCGGGGTGACACCTACGAGCAGTACTTC. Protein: CASSFSRGDTYEQYF.

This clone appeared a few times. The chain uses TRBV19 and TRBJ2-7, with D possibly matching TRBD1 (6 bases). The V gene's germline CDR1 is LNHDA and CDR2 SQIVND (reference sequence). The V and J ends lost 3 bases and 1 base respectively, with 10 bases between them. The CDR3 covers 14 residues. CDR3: CASSITGQSYEQYF. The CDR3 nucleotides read TGTGCCAGTAGTATCACAGGGCAGTCCTACGAGCAGTACTTC. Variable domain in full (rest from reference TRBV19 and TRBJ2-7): DGGITQSPKYLFRKEGQNVTLSCEQNLNHDAMYWYRQDPGQGLRLIYYSQIVNDFQKGDIAEGYSVSREKKESFPLTVTSAQKNPTAFYLCASSITGQSYEQYFGPGTRLTVT.

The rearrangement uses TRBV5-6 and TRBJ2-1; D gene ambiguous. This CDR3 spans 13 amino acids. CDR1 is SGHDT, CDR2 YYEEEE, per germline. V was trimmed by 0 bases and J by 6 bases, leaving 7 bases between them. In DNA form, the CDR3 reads TGTGCCAGCAGCTTGGTCGAGAGCAATGAGCAGTTCTTC. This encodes CASSLVESNEQFF.

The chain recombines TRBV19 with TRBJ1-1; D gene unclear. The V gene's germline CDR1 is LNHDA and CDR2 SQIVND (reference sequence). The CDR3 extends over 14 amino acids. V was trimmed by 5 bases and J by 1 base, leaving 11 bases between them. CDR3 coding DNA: TGTGCCAGTAGTGAGGCTTTAGGGAACACTGAAGCTTTCTTT. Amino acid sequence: CASSEALGNTEAFF. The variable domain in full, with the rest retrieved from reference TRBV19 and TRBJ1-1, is DGGITQSPKYLFRKEGQNVTLSCEQNLNHDAMYWYRQDPGQGLRLIYYSQIVNDFQKGDIAEGYSVSREKKESFPLTVTSAQKNPTAFYLCASSEALGNTEAFFGQGTRLTVV.

The CDR3 is CASSLGLAYEQFF. In nucleotides, the CDR3 is TGCGCCAGCAGCTTGGGGCTAGCCTATGAGCAGTTCTTC. The chain recombines TRBV5-1 with TRBJ2-1; TRBD2 might be the D (5 bases). The CDR3 sequence is 13 residues long. Per the germline V gene, CDR1 is SGHRS and CDR2 is YFSETQ. Trimming took off 0 bases at V and 8 bases at J, with 9 bases between the two ends. The entire variable domain, with the rest obtained from reference TRBV5-1 and TRBJ2-1, is as follows: KAGVTQTPRYLIKTRGQQVTLSCSPISGHRSVSWYQQTPGQGLQFLFEYFSETQRNKGNFPGRFSGRQFSNSRSEMNVSTLELGDSALYLCASSLGLAYEQFFGPGTRLTVL.

The CDR3 region has the DNA TGTGCCAGCATTCTCGAGGGCCAGCAGTACTTC. Protein: CASILEGQQYF. The chain combines TRBV6-5 with TRBJ2-7, with D possibly matching TRBD2 (5 bases). Germline values: CDR1 MNHEY, CDR2 SVGAGI. Trimming stripped 7 bases from V and 8 bases from J, with 12 bases between. This CDR3 is 11 amino acids long.

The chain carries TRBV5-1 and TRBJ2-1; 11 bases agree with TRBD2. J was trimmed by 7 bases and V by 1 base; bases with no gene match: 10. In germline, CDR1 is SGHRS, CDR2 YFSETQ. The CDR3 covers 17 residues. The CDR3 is CASSLSKTSGGLNEQFF. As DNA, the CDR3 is TGCGCCAGCAGCTTGTCCAAAACTAGCGGGGGACTGAATGAGCAGTTCTTC. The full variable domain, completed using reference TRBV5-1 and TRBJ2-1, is KAGVTQTPRYLIKTRGQQVTLSCSPISGHRSVSWYQQTPGQGLQFLFEYFSETQRNKGNFPGRFSGRQFSNSRSEMNVSTLELGDSALYLCASSLSKTSGGLNEQFFGPGTRLTVL.

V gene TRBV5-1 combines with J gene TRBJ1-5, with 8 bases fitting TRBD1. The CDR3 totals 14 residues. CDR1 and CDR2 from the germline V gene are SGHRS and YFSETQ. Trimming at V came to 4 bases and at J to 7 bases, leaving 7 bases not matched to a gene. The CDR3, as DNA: TGCGCCAGCAGCCACAGACAGGGGTGGCAGCCCCAGCATTTT. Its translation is CASSHRQGWQPQHF.

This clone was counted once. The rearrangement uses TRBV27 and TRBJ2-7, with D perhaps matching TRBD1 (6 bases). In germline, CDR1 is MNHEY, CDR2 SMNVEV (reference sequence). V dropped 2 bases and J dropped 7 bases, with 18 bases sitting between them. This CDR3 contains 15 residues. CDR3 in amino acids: CASSLGTVPRGEQYF. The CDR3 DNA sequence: TGTGCCAGCAGTTTAGGGACGGTGCCGAGGGGGGAGCAGTACTTC.

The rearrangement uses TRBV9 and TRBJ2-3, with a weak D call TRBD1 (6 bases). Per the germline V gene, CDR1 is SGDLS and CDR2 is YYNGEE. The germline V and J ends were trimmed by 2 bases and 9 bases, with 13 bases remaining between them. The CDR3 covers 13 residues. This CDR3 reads CASSVEGQGTQYF. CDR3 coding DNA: TGTGCCAGCAGCGTTGAGGGGCAGGGGACGCAGTATTTT.

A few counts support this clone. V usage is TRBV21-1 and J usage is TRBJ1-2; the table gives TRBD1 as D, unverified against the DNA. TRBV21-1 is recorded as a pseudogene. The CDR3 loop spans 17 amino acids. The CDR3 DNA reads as TGTGCCAGCGCGGGGGAGGACAGGGGGCATAATAACTATGGCTACACCTTC. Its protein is CASAGEDRGHNNYGYTF.

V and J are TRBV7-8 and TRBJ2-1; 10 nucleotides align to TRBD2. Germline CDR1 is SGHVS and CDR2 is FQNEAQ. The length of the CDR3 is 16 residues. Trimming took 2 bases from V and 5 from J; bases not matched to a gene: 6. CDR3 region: CASSLRVAGGHNEQFF. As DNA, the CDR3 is TGTGCCAGCAGCTTAAGGGTAGCGGGGGGACACAATGAGCAGTTCTTC. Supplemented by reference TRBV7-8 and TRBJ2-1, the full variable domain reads GAGVSQSPRYKVAKRGQDVALRCDPISGHVSLFWYQQALGQGPEFLTYFQNEAQLDKSGLPSDRFFAERPEGSVSTLKIQRTQQEDSAVYLCASSLRVAGGHNEQFFGPGTRLTVL.